This TCR beta chain was profiled in a study of neurological immune-mediated disorders. 5'RACE employing 10-nucleotide random UMIs yielded the cDNA. TCRdb passed the 5' RACE reads through MiXCR, listing each CDR3 protein once. This table holds about 41,000 distinct CDR3 sequences, around 13% found once. Germline V gene data show CDR1 as SGHRS and CDR2 as YFSETQ. V dropped 0 bases and J dropped 6 bases, with 17 bases sitting between them. This CDR3 spans 16 amino acids. This clonotype was counted many times. The chain carries TRBV5-1 and TRBJ2-3; perhaps TRBD2 as D (6 bases). The source material was CD4+ T cells from blood. The TCR originated in a woman between 55 and 75 years old with HTLV-1-associated myelopathy (HAM/TSP). The CDR3 protein is CASSLVWGGEGDTQYF. The DNA for the CDR3 is TGCGCCAGCAGCTTGGTTTGGGGAGGAGAAGGTGATACGCAGTATTTT.